This TCR beta chain appears in the sequencing data of a study of PD-1 blockade in classical Hodgkin lymphoma. Brentuximab vedotin exposure varied, and every patient relapsed after autologous stem cell transplantation. Germline V lookup: CDR1 SGDLS, CDR2 YYNGEE. This CDR3 region has 15 residues. V lost 3 bases, J lost 2 bases, and 14 bases lay in between. In its sample, this clone was seen a few times. Its antigen is as yet unknown. Whole-study results and caveats: Some patients started nivolumab under 1 year after ASCT, and they were excluded. Healthy donors reportedly exceeded newly diagnosed patients in baseline TCR diversity.

Some clones are missing from TCRdb's copy, which holds only in-frame ones; the method was immunoSEQ multiplex PCR. The table records about 34,000 clones, less than 85% of them present only once. The TCR comes from a human donor with classical Hodgkin lymphoma. The sample was peripheral blood mononuclear cells (PBMCs), taken before the second cycle of nivolumab. The chain is built from TRBV9 and TRBJ1-2; D possibly corresponds to TRBD1 (5 bases). DNA for the CDR3: TGTGCCAGCAGCGGAACAGGAGGCACGAACTATGGCTACACCTTC. This codes for CASSGTGGTNYGYTF.